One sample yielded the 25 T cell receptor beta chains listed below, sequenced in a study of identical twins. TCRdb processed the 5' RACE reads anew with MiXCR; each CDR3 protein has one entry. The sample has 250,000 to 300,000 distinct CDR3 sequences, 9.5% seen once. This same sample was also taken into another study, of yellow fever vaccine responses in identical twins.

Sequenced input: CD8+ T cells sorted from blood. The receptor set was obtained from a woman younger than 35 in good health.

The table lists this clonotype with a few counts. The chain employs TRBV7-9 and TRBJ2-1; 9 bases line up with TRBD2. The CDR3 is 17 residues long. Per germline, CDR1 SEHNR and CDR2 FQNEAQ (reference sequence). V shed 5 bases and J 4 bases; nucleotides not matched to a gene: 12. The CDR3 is CASSPEMSGGTYNEQFF. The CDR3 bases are TGTGCCAGCAGCCCCGAGATGAGCGGGGGGACTTACAATGAGCAGTTCTTC.

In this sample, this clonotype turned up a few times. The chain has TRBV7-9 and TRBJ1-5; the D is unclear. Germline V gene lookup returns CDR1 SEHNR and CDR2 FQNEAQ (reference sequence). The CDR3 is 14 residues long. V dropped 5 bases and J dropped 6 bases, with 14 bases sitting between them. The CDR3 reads CASSPIGSPQPQHF. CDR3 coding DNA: TGTGCCAGCAGCCCCATCGGAAGTCCTCAGCCCCAGCATTTT. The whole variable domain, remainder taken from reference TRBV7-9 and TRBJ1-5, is DTGVSQNPRHKITKRGQNVTFRCDPISEHNRLYWYRQTLGQGPEFLTYFQNEAQLEKSRLLSDRFSAERPKGSFSTLEIQRTEQGDSAMYLCASSPIGSPQPQHFGDGTRLSIL.

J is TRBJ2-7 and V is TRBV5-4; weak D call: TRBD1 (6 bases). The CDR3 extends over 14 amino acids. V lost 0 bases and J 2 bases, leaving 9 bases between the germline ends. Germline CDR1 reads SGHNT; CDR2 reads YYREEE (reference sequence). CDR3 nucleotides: TGTGCCAGCAGCTTGGCGGACAGCACCTACGAGCAGTACTTC. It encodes CASSLADSTYEQYF.

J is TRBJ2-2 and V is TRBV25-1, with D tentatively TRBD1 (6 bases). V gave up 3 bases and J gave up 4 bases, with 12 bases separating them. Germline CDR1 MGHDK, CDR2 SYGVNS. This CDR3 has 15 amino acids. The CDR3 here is CASSDPARGTGELFF. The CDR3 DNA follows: TGTGCCAGCAGTGACCCTGCCAGGGGCACCGGGGAGCTGTTTTTT.

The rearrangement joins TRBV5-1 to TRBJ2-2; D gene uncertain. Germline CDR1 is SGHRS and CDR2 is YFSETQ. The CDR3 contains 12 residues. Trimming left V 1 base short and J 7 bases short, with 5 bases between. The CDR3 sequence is CASSLSGGELFF. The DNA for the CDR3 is TGCGCCAGCAGCTTGTCCGGCGGGGAGCTGTTTTTT.

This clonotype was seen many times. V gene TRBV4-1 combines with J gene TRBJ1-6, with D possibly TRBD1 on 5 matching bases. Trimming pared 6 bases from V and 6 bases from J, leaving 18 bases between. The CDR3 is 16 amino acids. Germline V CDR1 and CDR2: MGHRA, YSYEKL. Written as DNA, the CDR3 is TGCGCCAGCAGTCCCTGGGTGGGACCTGCTAATTCACCCCTCCACTTT. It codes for CASSPWVGPANSPLHF.

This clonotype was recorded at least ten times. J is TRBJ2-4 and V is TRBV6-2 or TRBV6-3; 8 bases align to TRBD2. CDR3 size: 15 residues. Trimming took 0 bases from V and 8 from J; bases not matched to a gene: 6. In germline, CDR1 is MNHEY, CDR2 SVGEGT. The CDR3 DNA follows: TGTGCCAGCAGTTACTCGGGGACTAGAATGGACATTCAGTACTTC. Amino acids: CASSYSGTRMDIQYF.

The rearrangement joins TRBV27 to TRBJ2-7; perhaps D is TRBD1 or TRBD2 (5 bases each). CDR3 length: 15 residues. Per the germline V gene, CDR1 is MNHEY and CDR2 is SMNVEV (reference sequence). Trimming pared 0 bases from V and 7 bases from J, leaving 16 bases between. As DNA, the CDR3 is TGTGCCAGCAGTTTATCGGGGAGAGGGGCGGATGAGCAGTACTTC. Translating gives CASSLSGRGADEQYF.

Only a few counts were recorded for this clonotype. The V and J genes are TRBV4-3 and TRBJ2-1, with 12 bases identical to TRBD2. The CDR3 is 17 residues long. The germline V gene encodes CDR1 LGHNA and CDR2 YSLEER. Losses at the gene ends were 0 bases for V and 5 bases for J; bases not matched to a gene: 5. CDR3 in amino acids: CASSQDFLAGGNNEQFF. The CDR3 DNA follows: TGCGCCAGCAGCCAAGATTTTCTAGCGGGAGGGAACAATGAGCAGTTCTTC.

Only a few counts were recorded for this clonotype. For the CDR3, the DNA is TGTGCCAGGGGAACAGGGCCGGGTTCCGATACGCAGTATTTT. Its translation: CARGTGPGSDTQYF. The chain uses TRBV6-8 and TRBJ2-3; D may be TRBD1 (6 bases). Germline loops: CDR1 MNHGY, CDR2 SAAAGT. V was cut by 9 bases and J by 6 bases, with 19 bases left in between. CDR3 length: 14 amino acids.

The CDR3 DNA reads TGTGCCAGCAGCCAAGTCCCCCCTAGCGGGGGGCCGTCCTACGAGCAGTACTTC. It codes for CASSQVPPSGGPSYEQYF. This chain links TRBV3-1 with TRBJ2-7, with 11 positions matching TRBD2. V gave up 1 base and J gave up 1 base; unmatched junction bases: 9. The CDR3 spans 18 residues. Germline V gene lookup returns CDR1 LGHDT and CDR2 YNNKEL (reference sequence).

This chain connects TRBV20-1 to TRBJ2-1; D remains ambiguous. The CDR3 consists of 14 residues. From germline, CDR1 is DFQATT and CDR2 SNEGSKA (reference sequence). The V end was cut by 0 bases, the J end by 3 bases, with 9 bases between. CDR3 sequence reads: CSARDKVNYNEQFF. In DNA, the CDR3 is TGCAGTGCTAGAGATAAGGTTAACTACAATGAGCAGTTCTTC.

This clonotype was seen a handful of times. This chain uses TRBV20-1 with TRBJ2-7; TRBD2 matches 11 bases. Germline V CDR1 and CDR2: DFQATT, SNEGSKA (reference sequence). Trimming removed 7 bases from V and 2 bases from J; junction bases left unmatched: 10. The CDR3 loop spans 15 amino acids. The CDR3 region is CSVRTTSGNPYEQYF. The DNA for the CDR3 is TGCAGTGTCAGAACGACTAGCGGGAATCCCTACGAGCAGTACTTC.

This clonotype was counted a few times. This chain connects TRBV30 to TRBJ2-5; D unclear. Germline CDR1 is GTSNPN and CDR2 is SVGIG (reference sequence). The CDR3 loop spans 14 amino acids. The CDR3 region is CAYWSVWSRETQYF. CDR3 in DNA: TGTGCTTACTGGAGTGTATGGAGTCGGGAGACCCAGTACTTC.

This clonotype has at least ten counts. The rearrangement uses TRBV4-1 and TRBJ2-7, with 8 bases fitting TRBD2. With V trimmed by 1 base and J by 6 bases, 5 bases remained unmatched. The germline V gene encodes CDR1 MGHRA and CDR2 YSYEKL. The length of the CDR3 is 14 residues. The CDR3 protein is CASSQGLAIGEQYF. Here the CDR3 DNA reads TGCGCCAGCAGCCAAGGACTAGCGATTGGCGAGCAGTACTTC.

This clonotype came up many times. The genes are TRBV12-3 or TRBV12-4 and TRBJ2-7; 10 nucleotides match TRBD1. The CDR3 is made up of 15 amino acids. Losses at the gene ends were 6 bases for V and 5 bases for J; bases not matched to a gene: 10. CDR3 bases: TGTGCCAGCAGAGACCTGGGACAGGGGTATCACGAGCAGTACTTC. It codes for CASRDLGQGYHEQYF.

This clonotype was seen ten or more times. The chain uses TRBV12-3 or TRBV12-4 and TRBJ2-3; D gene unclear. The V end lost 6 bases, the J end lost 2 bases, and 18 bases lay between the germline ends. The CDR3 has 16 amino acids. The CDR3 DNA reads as TGTGCCAGCAGCCCCCTAACCTACTCAGACACAGATACGCAGTATTTT. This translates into CASSPLTYSDTDTQYF.

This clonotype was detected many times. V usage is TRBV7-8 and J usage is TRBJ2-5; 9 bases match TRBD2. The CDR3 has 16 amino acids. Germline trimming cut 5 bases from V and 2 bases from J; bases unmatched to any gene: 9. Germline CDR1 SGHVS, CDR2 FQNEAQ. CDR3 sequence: CASSHAASGAQETQYF. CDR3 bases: TGTGCCAGCAGCCACGCGGCTAGCGGGGCACAAGAGACCCAGTACTTC.

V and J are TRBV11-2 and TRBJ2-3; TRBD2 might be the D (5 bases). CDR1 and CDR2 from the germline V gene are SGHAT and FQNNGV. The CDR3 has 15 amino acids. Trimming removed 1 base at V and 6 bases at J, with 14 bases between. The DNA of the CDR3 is TGTGCCAGCAGCTTAGTGGCTAGCTTGGCGGATACGCAGTATTTT. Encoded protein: CASSLVASLADTQYF.

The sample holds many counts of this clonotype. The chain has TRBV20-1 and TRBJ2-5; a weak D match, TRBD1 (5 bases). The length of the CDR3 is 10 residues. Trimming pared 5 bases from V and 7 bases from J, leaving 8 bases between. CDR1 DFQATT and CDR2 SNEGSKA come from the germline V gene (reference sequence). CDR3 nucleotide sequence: TGCAGTGCTCCTAGGGGGACCCAGTACTTC. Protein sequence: CSAPRGTQYF.

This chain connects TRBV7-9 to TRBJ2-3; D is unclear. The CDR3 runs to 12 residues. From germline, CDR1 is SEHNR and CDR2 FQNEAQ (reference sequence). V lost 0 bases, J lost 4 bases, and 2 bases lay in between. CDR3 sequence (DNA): TGTGCCAGCAGCTTAGCACCAGATACGCAGTATTTT. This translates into CASSLAPDTQYF.

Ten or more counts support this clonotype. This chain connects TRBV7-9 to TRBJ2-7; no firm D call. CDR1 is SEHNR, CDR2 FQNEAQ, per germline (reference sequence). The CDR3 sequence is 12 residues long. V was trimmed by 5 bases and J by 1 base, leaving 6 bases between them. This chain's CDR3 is CASSRSSYEQYF. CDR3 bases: TGTGCCAGCAGCAGGTCATCCTACGAGCAGTACTTC.

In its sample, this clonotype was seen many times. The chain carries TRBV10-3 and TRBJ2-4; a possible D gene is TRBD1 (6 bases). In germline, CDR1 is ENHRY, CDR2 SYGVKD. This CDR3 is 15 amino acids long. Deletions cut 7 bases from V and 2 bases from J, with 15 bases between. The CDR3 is CAITSGEFSKNIQYF. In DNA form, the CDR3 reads TGTGCCATCACATCAGGGGAATTTTCCAAAAACATTCAGTACTTC.

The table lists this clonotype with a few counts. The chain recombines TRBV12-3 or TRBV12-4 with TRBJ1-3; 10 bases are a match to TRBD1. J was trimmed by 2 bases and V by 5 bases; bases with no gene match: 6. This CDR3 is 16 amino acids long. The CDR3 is CASSGPGQGTGNTIYF. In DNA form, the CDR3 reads TGTGCCAGCAGTGGACCGGGACAGGGGACTGGAAACACCATATATTTT.

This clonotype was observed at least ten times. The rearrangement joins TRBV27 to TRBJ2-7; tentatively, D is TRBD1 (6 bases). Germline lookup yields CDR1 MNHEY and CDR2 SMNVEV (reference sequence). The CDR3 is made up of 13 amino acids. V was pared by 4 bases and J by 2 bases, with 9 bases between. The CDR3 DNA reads TGTGCCAGCAGTTACGGGGACACCTACGAGCAGTACTTC. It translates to CASSYGDTYEQYF.